A single sample is the source of the 3 T cell receptor beta chains below, sequenced in a study of molecular identifiers for immune sequencing clone quantification. From the PCR reads, TCRdb called clonotypes with MiXCR, one entry per CDR3 protein. Among about half a million distinct CDR3 sequences listed, roughly 25% were seen once. The sample taken for sequencing was naive CD8+ T cells from blood, with Jurkat cell RNA spiked in. Sample subset: FACS-sorted CD8+CD4-CCR7+CD45RA+ naive T cells. These TCRs come from a human donor in good health. Some libraries in this study had Jurkat cell RNA spiked in.

For this clonotype: A much larger clone differs from this one at a single base, so this may be a read error. The CDR3 spells CACGERGLTDEQFF. The CDR3 DNA reads as TGTGCCTGCGGTGAGCGCGGCCTTACCGATGAGCAGTTCTTC. V and J are TRBV13 and TRBJ2-1; the D is unclear. Germline CDR1 reads PRHDT; CDR2 reads FYEKMQ (reference sequence). There are 14 residues in the CDR3. The V gene lost 11 bases and the J gene lost 8 bases, with 22 bases spanning the gap.

The rearrangement uses TRBV6-2 or TRBV6-3 and TRBJ1-1, with 7 positions matching TRBD1. The CDR3 is 14 residues long. Germline V CDR1 and CDR2: MNHEY, SVGEGT. V shed 1 base, J shed 4 bases, and the junction held 3 bases outside the gene matches. CDR3 nucleotides: TGTGCCAGCAGTTACTGGGCAGGGGGCACTGAAGCTTTCTTT. Amino acids: CASSYWAGGTEAFF.

Notes on this clonotype: A clone one base away is much larger, so this may be a read error. Lacking the conserved final phenylalanine or tryptophan, this CDR3 likely reflects a read error. This chain uses TRBV7-9 with TRBJ2-7, with D perhaps matching TRBD2 (7 bases). Trimming left V 11 bases short and J 2 bases short, with 13 bases between. The CDR3 has 12 residues. Germline loops: CDR1 SEHNR, CDR2 FQNEAQ (reference sequence). The CDR3 spells CAGGADAYEQYS. The CDR3 nucleotides read TGTGCCGGGGGGGCCGATGCCTACGAGCAGTACTCC.